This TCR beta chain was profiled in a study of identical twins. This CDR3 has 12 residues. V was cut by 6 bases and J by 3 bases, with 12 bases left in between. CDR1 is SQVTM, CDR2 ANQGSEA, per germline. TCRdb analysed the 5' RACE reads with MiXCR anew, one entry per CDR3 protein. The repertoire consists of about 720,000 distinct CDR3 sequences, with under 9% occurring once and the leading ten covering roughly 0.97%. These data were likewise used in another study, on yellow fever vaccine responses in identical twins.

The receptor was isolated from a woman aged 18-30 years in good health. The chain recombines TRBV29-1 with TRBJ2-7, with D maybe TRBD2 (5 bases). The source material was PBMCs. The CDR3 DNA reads TGCAGCGTGGCCCCCCGGGACTACGAGCAGTACTTC. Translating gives CSVAPRDYEQYF.